This TCR beta chain was sequenced during a study of beta chain features in type 1 diabetes. Trimming removed 0 bases at V and 6 bases at J, with 19 bases between. The CDR3 runs to 16 residues. Per the germline V gene, CDR1 is SGHRS and CDR2 is YFSETQ. A few counts support this clone. Sequenced material consisted of expressed TCRB transcripts (all of the isolated RNA was reverse transcribed). Profiling relied on immunoSEQ multiplex PCR, and the TCRdb table lists in-frame clones only, not all of them. Among under 250,000 clones listed, roughly 14% were seen once. There was one heparinised blood draw per donor, averaging approximately 120 mL.

Sequencing input: naive CD4+ T cells from blood. The J gene is TRBJ2-7, the V gene TRBV5-1, with a possible D match to TRBD2 (7 bases). The sequence was obtained from a woman in her 40s in good health. The CDR3 region is CASSLEVGGPFLEQYF. The CDR3 bases are TGCGCCAGCAGCTTGGAGGTGGGGGGGCCTTTCCTCGAGCAGTACTTC.